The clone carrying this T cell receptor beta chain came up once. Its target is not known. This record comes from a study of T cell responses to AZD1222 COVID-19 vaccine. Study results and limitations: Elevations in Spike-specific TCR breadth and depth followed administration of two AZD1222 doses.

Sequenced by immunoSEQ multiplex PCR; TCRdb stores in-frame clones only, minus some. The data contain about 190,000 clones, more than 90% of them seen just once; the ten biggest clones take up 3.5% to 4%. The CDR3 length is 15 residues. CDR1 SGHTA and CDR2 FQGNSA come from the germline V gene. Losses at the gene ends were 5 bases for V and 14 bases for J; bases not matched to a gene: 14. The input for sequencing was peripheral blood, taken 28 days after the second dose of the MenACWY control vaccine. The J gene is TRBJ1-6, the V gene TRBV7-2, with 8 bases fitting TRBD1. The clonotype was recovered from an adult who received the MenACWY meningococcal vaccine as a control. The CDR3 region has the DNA TGTGCCAGCAGCCCCCGGGACAGGACCGTATTAACCCTCCACTTT. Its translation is CASSPRDRTVLTLHF.